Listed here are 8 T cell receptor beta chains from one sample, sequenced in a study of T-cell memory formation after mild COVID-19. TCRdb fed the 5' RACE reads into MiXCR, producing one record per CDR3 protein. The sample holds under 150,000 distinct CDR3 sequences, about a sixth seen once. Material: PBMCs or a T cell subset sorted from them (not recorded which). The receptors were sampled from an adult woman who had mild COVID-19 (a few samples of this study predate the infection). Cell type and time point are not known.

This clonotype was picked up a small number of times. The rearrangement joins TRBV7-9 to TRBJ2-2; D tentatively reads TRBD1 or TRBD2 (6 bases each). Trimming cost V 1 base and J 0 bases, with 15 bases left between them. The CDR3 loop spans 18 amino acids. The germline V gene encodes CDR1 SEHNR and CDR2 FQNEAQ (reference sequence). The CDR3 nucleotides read TGTGCCAGCAGCTTAGAAGCGGCGGGGACAACGAACACCGGGGAGCTGTTTTTT. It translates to CASSLEAAGTTNTGELFF.

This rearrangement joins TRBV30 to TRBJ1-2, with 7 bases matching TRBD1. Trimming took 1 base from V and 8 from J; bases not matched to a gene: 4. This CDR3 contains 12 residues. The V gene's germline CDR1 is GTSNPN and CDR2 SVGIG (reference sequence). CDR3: CAWSGQGGGYTF. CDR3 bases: TGTGCCTGGAGTGGACAGGGTGGCGGCTACACCTTC.

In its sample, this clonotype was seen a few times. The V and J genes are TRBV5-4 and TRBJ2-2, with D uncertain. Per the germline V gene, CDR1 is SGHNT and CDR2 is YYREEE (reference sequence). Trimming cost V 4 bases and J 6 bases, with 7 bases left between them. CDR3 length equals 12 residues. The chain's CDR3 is CASSPVAGELFF. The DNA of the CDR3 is TGTGCCAGCAGCCCAGTGGCCGGGGAGCTGTTTTTT.

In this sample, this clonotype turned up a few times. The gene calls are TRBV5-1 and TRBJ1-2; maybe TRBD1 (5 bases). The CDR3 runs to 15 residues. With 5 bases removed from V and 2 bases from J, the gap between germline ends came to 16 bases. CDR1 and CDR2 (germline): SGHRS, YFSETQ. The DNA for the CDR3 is TGCGCCAGCAGTCGTGGGACCGATAAGAACTATGGCTACACCTTC. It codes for CASSRGTDKNYGYTF. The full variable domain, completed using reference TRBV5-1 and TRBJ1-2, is KAGVTQTPRYLIKTRGQQVTLSCSPISGHRSVSWYQQTPGQGLQFLFEYFSETQRNKGNFPGRFSGRQFSNSRSEMNVSTLELGDSALYLCASSRGTDKNYGYTFGSGTRLTVV.

Here the CDR3 DNA reads TGTGCCAGCAGCGGGAAGGGACGCGGACACACAGATACGCAGTATTTT. This sequence encodes CASSGKGRGHTDTQYF. The chain joins TRBV5-8 to TRBJ2-3, with D perhaps given as TRBD1 or TRBD2 (5 bases each). V lost 4 bases and J 2 bases, leaving 17 bases between the germline ends. Germline V CDR1 and CDR2: SGHTS, YDEGEE. CDR3 length: 16 amino acids. Drawing the rest from reference TRBV5-8 and TRBJ2-3, the complete variable domain is EAGVTQSPTHLIKTRGQQATLRCSPISGHTSVYWYQQALGLGLQFLLWYDEGEERNRGNFPPRFSGRQFPNYSSELNVNALELEDSALYLCASSGKGRGHTDTQYFGPGTRLTVL.

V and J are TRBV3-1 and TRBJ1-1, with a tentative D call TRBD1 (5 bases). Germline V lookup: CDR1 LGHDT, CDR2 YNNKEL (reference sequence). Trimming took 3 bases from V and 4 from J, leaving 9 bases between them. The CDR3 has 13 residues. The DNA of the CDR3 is TGTGCCAGCAGCCAGGATCAGGGCACTGAAGCTTTCTTT. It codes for CASSQDQGTEAFF.

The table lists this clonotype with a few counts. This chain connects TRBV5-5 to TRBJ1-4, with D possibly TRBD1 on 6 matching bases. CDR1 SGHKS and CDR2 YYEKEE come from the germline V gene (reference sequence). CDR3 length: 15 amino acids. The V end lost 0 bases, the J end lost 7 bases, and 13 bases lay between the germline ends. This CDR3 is CASSLEGGLSEKLFF. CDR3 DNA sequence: TGTGCCAGCAGCTTGGAGGGGGGGCTCTCTGAAAAACTGTTTTTT.

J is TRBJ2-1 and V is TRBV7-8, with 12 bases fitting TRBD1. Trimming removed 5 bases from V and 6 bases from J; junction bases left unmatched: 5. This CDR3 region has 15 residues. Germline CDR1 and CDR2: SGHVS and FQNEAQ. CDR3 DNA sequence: TGTGCCAGCAGCCAGGGGGACAGGGGGCGCAATGAGCAGTTCTTC. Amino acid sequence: CASSQGDRGRNEQFF. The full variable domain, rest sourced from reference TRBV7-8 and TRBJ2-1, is GAGVSQSPRYKVAKRGQDVALRCDPISGHVSLFWYQQALGQGPEFLTYFQNEAQLDKSGLPSDRFFAERPEGSVSTLKIQRTQQEDSAVYLCASSQGDRGRNEQFFGPGTRLTVL.